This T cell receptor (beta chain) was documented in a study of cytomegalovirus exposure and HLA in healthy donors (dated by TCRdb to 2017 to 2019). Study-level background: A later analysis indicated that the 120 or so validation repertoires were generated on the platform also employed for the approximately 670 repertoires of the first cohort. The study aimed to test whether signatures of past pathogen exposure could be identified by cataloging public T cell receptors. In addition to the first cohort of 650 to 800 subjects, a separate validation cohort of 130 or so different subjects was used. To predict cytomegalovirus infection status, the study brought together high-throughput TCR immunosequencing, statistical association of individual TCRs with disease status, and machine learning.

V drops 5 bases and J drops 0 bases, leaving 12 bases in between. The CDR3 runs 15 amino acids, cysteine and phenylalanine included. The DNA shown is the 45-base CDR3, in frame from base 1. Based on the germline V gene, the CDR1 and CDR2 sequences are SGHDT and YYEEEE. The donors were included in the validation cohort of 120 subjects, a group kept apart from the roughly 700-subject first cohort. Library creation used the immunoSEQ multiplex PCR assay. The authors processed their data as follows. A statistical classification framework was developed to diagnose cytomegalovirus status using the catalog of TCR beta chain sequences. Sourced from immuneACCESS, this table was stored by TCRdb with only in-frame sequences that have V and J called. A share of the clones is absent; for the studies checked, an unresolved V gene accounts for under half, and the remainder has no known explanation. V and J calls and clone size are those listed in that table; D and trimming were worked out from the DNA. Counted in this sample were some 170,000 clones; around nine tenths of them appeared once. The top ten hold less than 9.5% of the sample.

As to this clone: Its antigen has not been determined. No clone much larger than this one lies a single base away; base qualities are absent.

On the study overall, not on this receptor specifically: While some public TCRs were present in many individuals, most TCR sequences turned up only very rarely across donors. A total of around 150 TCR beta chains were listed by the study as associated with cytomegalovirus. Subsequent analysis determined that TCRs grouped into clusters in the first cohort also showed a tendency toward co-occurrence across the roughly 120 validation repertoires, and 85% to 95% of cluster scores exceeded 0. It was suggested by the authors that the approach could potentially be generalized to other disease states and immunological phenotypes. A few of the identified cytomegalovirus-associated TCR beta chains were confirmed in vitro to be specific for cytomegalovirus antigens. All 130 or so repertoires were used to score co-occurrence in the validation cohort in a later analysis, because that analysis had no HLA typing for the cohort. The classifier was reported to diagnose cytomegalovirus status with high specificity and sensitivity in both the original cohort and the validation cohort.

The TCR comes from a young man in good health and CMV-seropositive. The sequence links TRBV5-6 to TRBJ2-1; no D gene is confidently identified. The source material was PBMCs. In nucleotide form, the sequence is TGTGCCAGCAGTTTAGGACGGAGCTCCTACAATGAGCAGTTCTTC. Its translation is CASSLGRSSYNEQFF.